This T cell receptor beta chain originates from a study of blood T cell repertoires in COVID-19 (dated by TCRdb to 2018 to 2020). Concerning the study at large: Samples covering the acute and convalescent phases of COVID-19 were provided by collaborators in the United States, Italy and Spain. A de-identified subject ID, COVID-19 status, age in years and sex were almost always included in the sample metadata. The dataset comprised deeply sampled blood TCRbeta repertoires from subjects exposed to, actively infected with, or recovered from COVID-19. The repertoires were made available in a free public database intended to serve as a resource for research on the immune response to SARS-CoV-2. The material from the prospective study consisted of cDNA or gDNA derived from T cells, B-cell-depleted T cells, or PBMCs. Samples came from the ongoing ImmuneRACE study (first 160 participants) plus 1,254 subjects from 6 global collaborators. Where available, HLA class I and class II types were obtained from metadata supplied by the sample provider rather than from assay-based typing. Overall results and qualifications from the work: The quantity of clinical and demographic metadata differed by source and by participant and was supplied without curation.

The CDR3 numbers 16 residues from cysteine through phenylalanine. The CDR3 DNA has 48 bases and is translated from base 1. As encoded in the germline V gene (reference sequence), CDR1 is LNHDA while CDR2 is SQIVND. The germline ends are 12 bases apart after V is trimmed by 4 bases and J by 0 bases. As to this clone: Its antigen target is currently unknown. Per-base qualities were not stored, and no clone one base away is much larger.

Participants in the prospective study were aged about 18 to 89 years, lived in 20 to 30 United States geographic areas, and enrolled through a virtual design. In the prospective study, cohorts were assigned on the basis of participant-reported clinical history obtained from a screening survey and a study questionnaire. Each participant in the prospective study had whole blood, serum and a nasopharyngeal or oropharyngeal swab collected by mobile phlebotomists. Over a roughly 2-month period, participants in the prospective study had the option of providing additional blood draws and questionnaires. Blood samples from the prospective study were shipped frozen or at room temperature prior to DNA extraction. The immunoSEQ Assay, a bias-controlled multiplex PCR, was used to amplify TCRbeta CDR3 regions from genomic DNA. The paper's data handling went like this. Nucleated cell counts per sample were estimated from amplification of reference gene primers within the assay. Sequence reads were collapsed and filtered to measure the absolute abundance of every unique TCRbeta CDR3 rearrangement. Productive Simpson clonality was computed per sample as the square root of Simpson's diversity index over productive rearrangements. TCRdb took this table from immuneACCESS and kept in-frame rearrangements with V and J called. Such tables lack part of the clones; where checked against another copy, unresolved V genes explain under half of the gap, and the rest is unexplained. V and J calls and clone size are copied from that table; D and trimming were computed from the DNA. The sample data list roughly 200,000 clones, and 80% to 90% of these were observed just once. Around 4% of the sample comes from the top ten.

The sequence was collected from a woman in her forties with acute COVID-19. The V and J segments used are TRBV19 and TRBJ1-4, and perhaps TRBD1 as D gene, on 6 matching bases. Input material: PBMCs or T cells enriched from blood (not recorded which). The DNA sequence is given as TGTGCCAGTAGTAAAGGGGGATCGGCAACTAATGAAAAACTGTTTTTT. Its product reads: CASSKGGSATNEKLFF.